Below are 2 T cell receptor beta chains sequenced from a single sample in a study of blood T cell repertoires in COVID-19 (dated by TCRdb to 2020 to 2022). Library creation used the immunoSEQ multiplex PCR assay. TCRdb retrieved this table from immuneACCESS and kept in-frame rearrangements only. Not all clones are present; in checked studies, unresolved V genes account for under half, and no reason is known for the remainder. The sample includes fewer than 250,000 clones, with approximately 89% observed a single time. More than 3% of the sample is in the top ten clones. The sequenced sample was PBMCs or T cells enriched from blood (not recorded which). Every receptor here comes from a young woman who had been exposed to COVID-19.

The genes are TRBV5-1 and TRBJ1-4; 7 nucleotides agree with TRBD1. This CDR3 contains 15 residues. V lost 4 bases, J lost 4 bases, and 7 bases stayed unmatched. Germline values: CDR1 SGHRS, CDR2 YFSETQ. Written as DNA, the CDR3 is TGCGCCAGCAGCAGGCCGGGACAGAATAATGAAAAACTGTTTTTT. Protein product: CASSRPGQNNEKLFF. Filled out from reference TRBV5-1 and TRBJ1-4, the complete variable domain reads KAGVTQTPRYLIKTRGQQVTLSCSPISGHRSVSWYQQTPGQGLQFLFEYFSETQRNKGNFPGRFSGRQFSNSRSEMNVSTLELGDSALYLCASSRPGQNNEKLFFGSGTQLSVL.

V gene TRBV24-1 combines with J gene TRBJ1-5; 12 bases align to TRBD1. The CDR3 runs 16 residues. Germline V gene data show CDR1 as KGHDR and CDR2 as SFDVKD. The J segment lost 6 bases and the V segment lost 4 bases, leaving 6 bases of the junction unmatched. The CDR3 loop reads CATSDPGQGAGQPQHF. The CDR3 DNA reads as TGTGCCACCAGTGACCCGGGACAGGGGGCCGGTCAGCCCCAGCATTTT.